A selection of T cell receptor beta chains follows, all from one sample in a study of blood T cells in healthy people across ages. Each CDR3 protein is one row after TCRdb ran MiXCR on the 5' RACE reads. The sample consists of over 500,000 distinct CDR3 sequences, around 52% of them appearing once. The material sequenced was blood. The receptors shown here come from a woman older than 75 in good health. Each CDR3 is given with its conserved first and last residue.

v_call: TRBV29-1
j_call: TRBJ2-3
cdr3_aa: CSVDRPGDTQYF

v_call: TRBV7-3
j_call: TRBJ2-3
cdr3_aa: CASSQRGLAANTDTQYF

v_call: TRBV24-1
j_call: TRBJ2-7
cdr3_aa: CATGTSDLHEQYF

v_call: TRBV28
j_call: TRBJ2-1
cdr3_aa: CASNGGSSYNEQFF

v_call: TRBV4-2
j_call: TRBJ2-3
cdr3_aa: CARSRGENTDTQYF

v_call: TRBV27
j_call: TRBJ2-5
cdr3_aa: CASSTTDGKETQYF

v_call: TRBV12-3/TRBV12-4
j_call: TRBJ2-7
cdr3_aa: CASRPASGRVAEQYF

v_call: TRBV7-9
j_call: TRBJ2-5
cdr3_aa: CASSLQETGRYF

v_call: TRBV10-3
j_call: TRBJ2-1
cdr3_aa: CAISGNGDNEQFF

v_call: TRBV20-1
j_call: TRBJ2-5
cdr3_aa: CSAPTLAGGEETQYF

v_call: TRBV5-1
j_call: TRBJ1-2
cdr3_aa: CASSLEMGGYTF

v_call: TRBV27
j_call: TRBJ1-2
cdr3_aa: CASSMRGVYGYTF

v_call: TRBV5-1
j_call: TRBJ1-4
cdr3_aa: CASSPAGHPNEKLFF

v_call: TRBV20-1
j_call: TRBJ2-3
cdr3_aa: CSARAGLSNTDTQYF

v_call: TRBV30
j_call: TRBJ2-7
cdr3_aa: CAWSLTRVGEQYF

v_call: TRBV20-1
j_call: TRBJ1-5
cdr3_aa: CSARDPGQGANQPQHF

v_call: TRBV29-1
j_call: TRBJ2-3
cdr3_aa: CVRGVQYF

v_call: TRBV7-2
j_call: TRBJ2-1
cdr3_aa: CASSLTPGGSYNEQFF

v_call: TRBV20-1
j_call: TRBJ2-3
cdr3_aa: CSARDTAGGVTDTQYF

v_call: TRBV9
j_call: TRBJ2-3
cdr3_aa: CACSSMASISTDTQYF

v_call: TRBV4-1
j_call: TRBJ2-2
cdr3_aa: CASSQTSTGRLELFF

v_call: TRBV28
j_call: TRBJ1-2
cdr3_aa: CASSPVPGGDYGYTF

v_call: TRBV20-1
j_call: TRBJ2-3
cdr3_aa: CSAAGGVGGTDTQYF

v_call: TRBV29-1
j_call: TRBJ2-1
cdr3_aa: CSGQGQAIHNEQFF

v_call: TRBV25-1
j_call: TRBJ1-5
cdr3_aa: CASSDAGYRGDNQPQHF

v_call: TRBV7-2
j_call: TRBJ1-4
cdr3_aa: CASSLRQGAEKLFF

v_call: TRBV12-5
j_call: TRBJ2-1
cdr3_aa: CASGLASGAANNEQFF

v_call: TRBV7-6
j_call: TRBJ1-4
cdr3_aa: CASSPRANEKLFF

v_call: TRBV20-1
j_call: TRBJ1-4
cdr3_aa: CSAREVGGFLRREKLFF

v_call: TRBV3-1
j_call: TRBJ2-1
cdr3_aa: CASSHPSKYRGNEQFF

v_call: TRBV20-1
j_call: TRBJ2-7
cdr3_aa: CSARIGREQYF

v_call: TRBV5-1
j_call: TRBJ2-7
cdr3_aa: CASSLGQGLWVDEQYF

v_call: TRBV11-1
j_call: -
cdr3_aa: CASSPLTGGTGTQYF

v_call: TRBV20-1
j_call: TRBJ1-5
cdr3_aa: CSARTFGQPQHF

v_call: TRBV7-2
j_call: TRBJ1-5
cdr3_aa: CASSSHQGKGQPQHF

v_call: TRBV2
j_call: TRBJ1-1
cdr3_aa: CASSVKGLTEAFF

v_call: TRBV18
j_call: TRBJ2-5
cdr3_aa: CASSPWGLARETQYF

v_call: TRBV14
j_call: TRBJ2-7
cdr3_aa: CASSQDPASGSSYEQYF

v_call: TRBV6-5
j_call: TRBJ1-6
cdr3_aa: CASRSPGHSPLHF

v_call: TRBV2
j_call: TRBJ2-7
cdr3_aa: CASSEGRGGHEQYF

v_call: TRBV19
j_call: TRBJ1-6
cdr3_aa: CATSWSLNSPLHF

v_call: TRBV7-9
j_call: TRBJ2-7
cdr3_aa: CASSFPHSLKYF

v_call: TRBV9
j_call: TRBJ2-3
cdr3_aa: CASSVDGRARTQYF

v_call: TRBV29-1
j_call: TRBJ2-7
cdr3_aa: CSVVRQGYYEQYF

v_call: TRBV29-1
j_call: TRBJ2-1
cdr3_aa: CSVFVGYNEQFF

v_call: TRBV7-2
j_call: TRBJ2-5
cdr3_aa: CASSLAAGTGGKQYF